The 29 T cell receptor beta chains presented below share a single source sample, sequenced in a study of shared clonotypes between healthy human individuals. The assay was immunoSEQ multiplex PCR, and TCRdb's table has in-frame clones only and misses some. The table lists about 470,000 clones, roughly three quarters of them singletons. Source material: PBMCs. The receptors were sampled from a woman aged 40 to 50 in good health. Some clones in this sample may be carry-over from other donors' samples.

The CDR3 is CASSLGGLAGWTGELFF. The CDR3 DNA reads TGTGCCAGCAGCTTGGGGGGACTAGCGGGATGGACCGGGGAGCTGTTTTTT. The V and J genes are TRBV5-6 and TRBJ2-2, with TRBD2 identical over 13 bases. The germline gives CDR1 SGHDT, CDR2 YYEEEE. J was trimmed by 5 bases and V by 0 bases; bases with no gene match: 4. This CDR3 contains 17 residues. Drawing the rest from reference TRBV5-6 and TRBJ2-2, the complete variable domain is DAGVTQSPTHLIKTRGQQVTLRCSPKSGHDTVSWYQQALGQGPQFIFQYYEEEERQRGNFPDRFSGHQFPNYSSELNVNALLLGDSALYLCASSLGGLAGWTGELFFGEGSRLTVL.

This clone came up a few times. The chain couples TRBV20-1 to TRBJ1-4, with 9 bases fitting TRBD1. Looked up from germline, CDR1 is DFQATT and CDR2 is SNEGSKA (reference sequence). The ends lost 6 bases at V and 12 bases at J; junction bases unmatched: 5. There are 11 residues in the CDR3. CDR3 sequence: CSARDRAELFF. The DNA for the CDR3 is TGCAGTGCCCGGGACAGGGCTGAACTGTTTTTT.

The CDR3 region is CASSIPGVETQYF. The CDR3 DNA reads TGTGCCAGTAGTATTCCGGGAGTTGAGACCCAGTACTTC. The rearrangement joins TRBV19 to TRBJ2-5; tentative D call: TRBD2 (6 bases). V gave up 3 bases and J gave up 5 bases, with 10 bases separating them. CDR3 size: 13 residues. Germline-derived CDR1 and CDR2 are LNHDA and SQIVND (reference sequence).

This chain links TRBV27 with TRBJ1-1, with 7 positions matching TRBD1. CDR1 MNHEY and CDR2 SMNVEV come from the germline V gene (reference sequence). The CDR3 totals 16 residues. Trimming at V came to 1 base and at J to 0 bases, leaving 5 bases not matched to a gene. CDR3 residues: CASSLLPGQMNTEAFF. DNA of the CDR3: TGTGCCAGCAGTTTATTGCCGGGACAGATGAACACTGAAGCTTTCTTT.

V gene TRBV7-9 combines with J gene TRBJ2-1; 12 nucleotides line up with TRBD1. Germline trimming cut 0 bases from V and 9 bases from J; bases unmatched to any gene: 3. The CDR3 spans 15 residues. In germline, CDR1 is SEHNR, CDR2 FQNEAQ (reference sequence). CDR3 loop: CASSLAGQGAGEQFF. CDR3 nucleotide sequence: TGTGCCAGCAGCTTAGCGGGACAGGGGGCCGGTGAGCAGTTCTTC.

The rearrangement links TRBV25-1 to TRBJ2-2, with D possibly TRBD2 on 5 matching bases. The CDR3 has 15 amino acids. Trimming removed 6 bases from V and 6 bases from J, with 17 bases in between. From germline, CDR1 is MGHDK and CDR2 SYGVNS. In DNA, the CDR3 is TGTGCCAGCAGGGGCGGTCCTAGCCTTTCCGGGGAGCTGTTTTTT. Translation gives CASRGGPSLSGELFF.

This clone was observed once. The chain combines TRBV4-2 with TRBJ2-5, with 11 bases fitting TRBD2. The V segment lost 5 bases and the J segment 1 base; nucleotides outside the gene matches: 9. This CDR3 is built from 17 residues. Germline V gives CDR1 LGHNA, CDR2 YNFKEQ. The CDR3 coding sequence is TGTGCCAGCAGCGAAGGGAGTAGCGGGAGGGGCCAAGAGACCCAGTACTTC. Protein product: CASSEGSSGRGQETQYF.

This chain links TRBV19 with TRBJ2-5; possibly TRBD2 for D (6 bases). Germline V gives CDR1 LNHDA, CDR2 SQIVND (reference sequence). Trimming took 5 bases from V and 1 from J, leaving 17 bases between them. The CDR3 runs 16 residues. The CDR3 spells CASSHPLAPFQETQYF. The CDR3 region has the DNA TGTGCCAGTAGTCACCCTCTAGCGCCTTTCCAAGAGACCCAGTACTTC. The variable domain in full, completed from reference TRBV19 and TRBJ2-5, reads DGGITQSPKYLFRKEGQNVTLSCEQNLNHDAMYWYRQDPGQGLRLIYYSQIVNDFQKGDIAEGYSVSREKKESFPLTVTSAQKNPTAFYLCASSHPLAPFQETQYFGPGTRLLVL.

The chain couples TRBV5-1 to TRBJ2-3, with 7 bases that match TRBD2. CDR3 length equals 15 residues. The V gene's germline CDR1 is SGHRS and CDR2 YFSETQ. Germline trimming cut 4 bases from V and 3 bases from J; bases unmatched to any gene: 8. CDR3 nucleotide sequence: TGCGCCAGCAGCCTGACGGGAGGAGTAACAGATACGCAGTATTTT. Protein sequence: CASSLTGGVTDTQYF. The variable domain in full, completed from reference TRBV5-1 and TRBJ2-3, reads KAGVTQTPRYLIKTRGQQVTLSCSPISGHRSVSWYQQTPGQGLQFLFEYFSETQRNKGNFPGRFSGRQFSNSRSEMNVSTLELGDSALYLCASSLTGGVTDTQYFGPGTRLTVL.

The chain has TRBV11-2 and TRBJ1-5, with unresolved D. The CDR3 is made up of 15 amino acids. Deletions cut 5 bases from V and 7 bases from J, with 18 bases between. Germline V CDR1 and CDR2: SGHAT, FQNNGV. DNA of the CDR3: TGTGCCAGCAGCCCTACCCGGGGTCAAGGACAGCCCCAGCATTTT. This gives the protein CASSPTRGQGQPQHF.

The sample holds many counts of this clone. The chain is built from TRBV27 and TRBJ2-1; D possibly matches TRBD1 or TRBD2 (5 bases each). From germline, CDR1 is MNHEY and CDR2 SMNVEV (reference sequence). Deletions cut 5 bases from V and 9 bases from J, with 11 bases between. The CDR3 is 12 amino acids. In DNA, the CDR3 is TGTGCCAGCAGTCCACAGAGGGGTGAGCAGTTCTTC. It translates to CASSPQRGEQFF.

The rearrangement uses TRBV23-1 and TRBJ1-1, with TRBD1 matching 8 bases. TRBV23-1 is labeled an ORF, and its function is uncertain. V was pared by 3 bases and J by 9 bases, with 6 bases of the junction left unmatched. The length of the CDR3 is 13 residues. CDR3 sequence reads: CASSHPGQGQAFF. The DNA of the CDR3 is TGCGCCAGCAGTCATCCAGGACAGGGACAAGCTTTCTTT.

In DNA form, the CDR3 reads TGTGCCAGCAGTGGAGCGCCTAGCTCCTACAATGAGCAGTTCTTC. Translating gives CASSGAPSSYNEQFF. The J gene is TRBJ2-1, the V gene TRBV2; D uncertain. In germline, CDR1 is SNHLY, CDR2 FYNNEI. V was cut by 4 bases and J by 0 bases, with 10 bases left in between. The CDR3 is 15 amino acids.

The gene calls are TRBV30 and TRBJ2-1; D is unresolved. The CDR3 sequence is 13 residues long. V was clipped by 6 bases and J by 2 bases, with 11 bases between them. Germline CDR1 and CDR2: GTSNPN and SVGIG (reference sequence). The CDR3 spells CACNSQTYNEQFF. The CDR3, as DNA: TGTGCCTGTAATAGTCAAACCTACAATGAGCAGTTCTTC.

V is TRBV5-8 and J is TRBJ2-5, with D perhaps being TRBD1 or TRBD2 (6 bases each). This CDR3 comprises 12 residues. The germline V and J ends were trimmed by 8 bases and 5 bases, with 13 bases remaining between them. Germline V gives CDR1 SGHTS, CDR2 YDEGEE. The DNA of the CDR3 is TGTGCCAGTCAGGGGAGGATGGAGACCCAGTACTTC. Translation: CASQGRMETQYF.

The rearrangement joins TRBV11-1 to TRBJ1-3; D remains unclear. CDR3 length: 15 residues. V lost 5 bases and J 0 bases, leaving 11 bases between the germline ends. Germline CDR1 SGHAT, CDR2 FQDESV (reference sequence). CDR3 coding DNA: TGTGCCAGCAGCACCACAGCCATCTCTGGAAACACCATATATTTT. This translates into CASSTTAISGNTIYF.

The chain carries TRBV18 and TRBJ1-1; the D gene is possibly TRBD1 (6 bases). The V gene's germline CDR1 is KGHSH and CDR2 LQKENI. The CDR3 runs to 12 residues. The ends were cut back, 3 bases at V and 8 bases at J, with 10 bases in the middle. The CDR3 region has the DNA TGTGCCAGCTCACCTTCAACAGGGGAAGCTTTCTTT. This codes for CASSPSTGEAFF.

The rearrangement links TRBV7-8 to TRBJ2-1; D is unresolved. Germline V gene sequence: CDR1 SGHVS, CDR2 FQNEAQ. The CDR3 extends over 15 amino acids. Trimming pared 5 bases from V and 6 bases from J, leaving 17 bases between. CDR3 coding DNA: TGTGCCAGCAGCACTTCTCCCTTTTCGGGCAATGAGCAGTTCTTC. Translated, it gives CASSTSPFSGNEQFF.

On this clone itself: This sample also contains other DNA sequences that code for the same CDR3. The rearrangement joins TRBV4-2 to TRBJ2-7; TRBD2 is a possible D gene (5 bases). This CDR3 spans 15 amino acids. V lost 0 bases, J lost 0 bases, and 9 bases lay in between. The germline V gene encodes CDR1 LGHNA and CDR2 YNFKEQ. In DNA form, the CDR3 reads TGTGCCAGCAGCCAAGAAAGTGGGAGCTCCTACGAGCAGTACTTC. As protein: CASSQESGSSYEQYF.

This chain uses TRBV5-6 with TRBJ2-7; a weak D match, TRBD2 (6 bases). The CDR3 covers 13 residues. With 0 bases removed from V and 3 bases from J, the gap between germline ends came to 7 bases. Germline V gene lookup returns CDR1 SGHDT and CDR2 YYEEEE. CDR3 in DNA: TGTGCCAGCAGCTTGGTGGGGGGCTACGAGCAGTACTTC. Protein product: CASSLVGGYEQYF.

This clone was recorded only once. Here the CDR3 DNA reads TGCGCCAGCAGCCAAGATAGCGGGGAATACCCTAGGGGTGAGCAGTTCTTC. Translating gives CASSQDSGEYPRGEQFF. V gene TRBV4-1 combines with J gene TRBJ2-1; TRBD2 matches 8 bases. CDR3 size: 17 residues. V trimming: 0 bases; J trimming: 9 bases; junction bases outside the gene matches: 13. CDR1 and CDR2 from the germline V gene are MGHRA and YSYEKL.

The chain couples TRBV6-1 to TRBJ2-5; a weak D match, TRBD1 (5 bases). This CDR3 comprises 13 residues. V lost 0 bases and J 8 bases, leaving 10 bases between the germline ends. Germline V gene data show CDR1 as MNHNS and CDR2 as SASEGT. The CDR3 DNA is TGTGCCAGCAGTGAAGCGCTTGGGGCTACCCAGTACTTC. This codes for CASSEALGATQYF.

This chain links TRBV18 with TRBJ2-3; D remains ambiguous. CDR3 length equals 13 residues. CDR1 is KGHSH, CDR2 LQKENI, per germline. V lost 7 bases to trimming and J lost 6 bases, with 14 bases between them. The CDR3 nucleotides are TGTGCCAGCTGTCCCCCGGGTCAGGATACGCAGTATTTT. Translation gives CASCPPGQDTQYF.

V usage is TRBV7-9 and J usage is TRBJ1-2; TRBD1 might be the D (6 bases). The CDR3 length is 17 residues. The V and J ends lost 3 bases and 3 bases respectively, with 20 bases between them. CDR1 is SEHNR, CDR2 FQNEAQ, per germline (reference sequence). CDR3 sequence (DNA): TGTGCCAGCAGCTTCGTCACCACAGGGCTGTTTGACTATGGCTACACCTTC. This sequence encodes CASSFVTTGLFDYGYTF.

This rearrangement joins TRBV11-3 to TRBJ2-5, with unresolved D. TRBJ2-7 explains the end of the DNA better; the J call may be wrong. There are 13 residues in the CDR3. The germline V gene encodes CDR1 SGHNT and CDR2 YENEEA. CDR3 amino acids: CASSLKSGYEQYF. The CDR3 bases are TGTGCCAGCAGCTTAAAATCGGGCTACGAGCAGTACTTC.

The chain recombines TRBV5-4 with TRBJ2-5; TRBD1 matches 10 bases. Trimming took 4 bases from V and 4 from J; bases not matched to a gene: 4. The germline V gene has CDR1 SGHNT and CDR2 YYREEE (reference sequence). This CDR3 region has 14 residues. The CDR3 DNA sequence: TGTGCCAGCAGCCGGACAGGGGGAGGAGAGACCCAGTACTTC. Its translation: CASSRTGGGETQYF.

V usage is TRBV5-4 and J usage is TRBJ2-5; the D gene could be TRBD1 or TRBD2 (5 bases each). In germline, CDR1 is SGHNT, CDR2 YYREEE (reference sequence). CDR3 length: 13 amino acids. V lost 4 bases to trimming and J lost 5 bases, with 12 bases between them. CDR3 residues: CASSLRERETQYF. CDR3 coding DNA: TGTGCCAGCAGCCTCAGGGAGCGGGAGACCCAGTACTTC. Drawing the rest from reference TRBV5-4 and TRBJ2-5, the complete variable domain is ETGVTQSPTHLIKTRGQQVTLRCSSQSGHNTVSWYQQALGQGPQFIFQYYREEENGRGNFPPRFSGLQFPNYSSELNVNALELDDSALYLCASSLRERETQYFGPGTRLLVL.

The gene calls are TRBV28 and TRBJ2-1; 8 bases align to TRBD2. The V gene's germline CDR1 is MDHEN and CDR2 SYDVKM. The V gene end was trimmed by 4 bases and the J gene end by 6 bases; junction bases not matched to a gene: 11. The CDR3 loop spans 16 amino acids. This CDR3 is CASSSIGTRRSNEQFF. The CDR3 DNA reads TGTGCCAGCAGTTCGATAGGGACTAGACGAAGCAATGAGCAGTTCTTC.

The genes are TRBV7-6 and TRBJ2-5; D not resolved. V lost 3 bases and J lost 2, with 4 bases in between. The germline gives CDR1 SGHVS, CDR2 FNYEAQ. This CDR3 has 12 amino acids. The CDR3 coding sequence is TGTGCCAGCAGCTTTGCTCAAGAGACCCAGTACTTC. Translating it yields CASSFAQETQYF. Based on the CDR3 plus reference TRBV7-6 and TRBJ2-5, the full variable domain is GAGVSQSPRYKVTKRGQDVALRCDPISGHVSLYWYRQALGQGPEFLTYFNYEAQQDKSGLPNDRFSAERPEGSISTLTIQRTEQRDSAMYRCASSFAQETQYFGPGTRLLVL.